This TCR beta chain was observed in a study of metastatic and nonmetastatic thyroid tumors. The overall study: Malignant thyroid and benign thyroid patients provided blood and tumor or nodule tissue whose repertoires were compared.

Every patient was untreated before thyroid surgery. This clone was observed many times. TCRdb re-processed the PCR reads through MiXCR. The data hold about 25,000 clones, with around 21% observed a single time. The CDR3 covers 14 residues. Germline CDR1 SQVTM, CDR2 ANQGSEA. The trim removed 5 bases at V and 3 bases at J, leaving 7 bases unmatched. The chain is built from TRBV29-1 and TRBJ1-1, with 9 positions matching TRBD1. The receptor was isolated from a female donor with papillary thyroid cancer or a benign thyroid nodule (not recorded which). Some clones in this sample may be carry-over from other donors' samples. Input material: blood. In DNA form, the CDR3 reads TGCAGCGTTACACAGGGGGCCCTTGACACTGAAGCTTTCTTT. Its protein product is CSVTQGALDTEAFF.